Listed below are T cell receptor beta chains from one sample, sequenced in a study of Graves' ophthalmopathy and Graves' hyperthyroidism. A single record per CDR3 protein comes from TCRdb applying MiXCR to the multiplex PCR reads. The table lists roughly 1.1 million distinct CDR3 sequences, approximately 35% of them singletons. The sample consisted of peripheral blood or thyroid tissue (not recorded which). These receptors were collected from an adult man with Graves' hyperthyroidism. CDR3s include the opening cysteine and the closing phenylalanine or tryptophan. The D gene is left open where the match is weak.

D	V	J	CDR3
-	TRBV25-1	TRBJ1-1	CASSASDKNTEAFF
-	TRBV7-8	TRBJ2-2	CAGWGSANYGGELFF
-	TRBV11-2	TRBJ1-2	CASSSRAGDIGNTF
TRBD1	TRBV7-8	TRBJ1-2	CASSLVGTGRIDYGYTF
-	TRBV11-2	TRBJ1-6	CASSLTIEEPLHF
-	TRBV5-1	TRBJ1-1	CASRREQNTEAFF
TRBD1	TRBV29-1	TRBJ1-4	CSVDAGGTNEKLFF
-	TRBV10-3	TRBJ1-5	CAISEGYSNQPQHF
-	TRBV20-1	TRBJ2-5	CSAASGSGGTQYF
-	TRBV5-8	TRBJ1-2	CASSLPIFVQTYGYTF
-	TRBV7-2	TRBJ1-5	CASSPGAAGNQPQHF
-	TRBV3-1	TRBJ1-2	CASSQGAGVYGYTF
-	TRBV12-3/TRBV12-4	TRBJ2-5	CASSLGKGLHQETQYF
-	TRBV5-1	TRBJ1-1	CASSRWDTGTEAFF
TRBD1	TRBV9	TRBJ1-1	CASSAGGQGEAFF
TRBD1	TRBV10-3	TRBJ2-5	CAISYSRGTKTQYF
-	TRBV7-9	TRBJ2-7	CASSTQQGPGYEQYF
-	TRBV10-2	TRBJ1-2	CASSEPGRFYGYTF
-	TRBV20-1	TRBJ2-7	CSASGSIGEQYF
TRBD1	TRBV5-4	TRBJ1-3	CASSPGTGKILSGNTIYF
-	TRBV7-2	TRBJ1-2	CASSSRFGDYGYTF
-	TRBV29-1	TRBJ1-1	CSSYWGATAEAFF
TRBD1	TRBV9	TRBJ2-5	CASSRTGGGETQYF
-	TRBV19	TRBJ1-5	CASSTGGTGSQPQHF
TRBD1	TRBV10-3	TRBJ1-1	CAISDEDREGTEAFF
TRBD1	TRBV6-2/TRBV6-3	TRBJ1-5	CASSYQTGRQETQHF
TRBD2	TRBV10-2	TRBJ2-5	CASSAVTSGRTWETQYF
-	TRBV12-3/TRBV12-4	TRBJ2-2	CARPRGRLAGELFF
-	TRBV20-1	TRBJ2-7	CSALNRDITYEQYF
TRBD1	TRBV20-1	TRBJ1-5	CSTLSDGTDLDQPQHF
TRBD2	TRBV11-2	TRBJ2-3	CASSFLAGGTDTQYF
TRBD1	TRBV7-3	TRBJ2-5	CASINGQGAETQYF
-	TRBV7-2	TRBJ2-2	CASSPQGSVNTGELFF
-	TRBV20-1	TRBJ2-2	CSARDQGGTGELFF
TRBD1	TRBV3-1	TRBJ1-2	CASYDRESDGYTF
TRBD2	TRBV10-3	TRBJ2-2	CASSRNRLAGAGELFF
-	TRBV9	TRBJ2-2	CASSMSRGRETTGELFF
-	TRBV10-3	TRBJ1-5	CAISDSGRNQPQHF
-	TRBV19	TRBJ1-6	CASSTNGYNSPLHF
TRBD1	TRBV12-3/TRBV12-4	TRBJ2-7	CASRTSGQGAEQYF
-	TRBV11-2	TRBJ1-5	CASSPTVGAPQHF
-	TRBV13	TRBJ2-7	CASSLDVGGPRYF
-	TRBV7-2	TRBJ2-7	CASTREQADYEQYF
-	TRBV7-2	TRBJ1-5	CASSQATRGNQPQHF
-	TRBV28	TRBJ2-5	CASSWDTPGTQYF
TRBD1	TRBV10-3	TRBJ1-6	CAISDPGQGSPLHF
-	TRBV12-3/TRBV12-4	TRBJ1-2	CASSFSGGRLTYGYTF
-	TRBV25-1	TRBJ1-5	CASTKAARVYQPQHF
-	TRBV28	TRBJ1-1	CASTHPGVGTEAFF
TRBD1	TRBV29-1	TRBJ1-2	CSSESRPGGGVGYTF
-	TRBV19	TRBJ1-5	CATTGTLHPSEPQHF
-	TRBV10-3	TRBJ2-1	CAIREQGLGNEQFF
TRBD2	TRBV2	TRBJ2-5	CASSDERTRAETQYF
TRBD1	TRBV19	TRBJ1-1	CASSTNRGGDTEAFF
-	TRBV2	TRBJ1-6	CASSGRGTVSSYNSPLHF